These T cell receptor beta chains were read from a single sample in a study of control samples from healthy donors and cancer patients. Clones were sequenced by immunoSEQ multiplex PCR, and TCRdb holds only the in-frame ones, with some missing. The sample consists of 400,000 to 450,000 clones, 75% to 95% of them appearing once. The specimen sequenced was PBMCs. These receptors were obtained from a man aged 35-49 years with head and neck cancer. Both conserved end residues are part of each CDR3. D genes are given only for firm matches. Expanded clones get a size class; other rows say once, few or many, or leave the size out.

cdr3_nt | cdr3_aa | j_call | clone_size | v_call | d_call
TGCGCCAGCAGCCAAGAAGGGGGAAATGAAAAACTGTTTTTT | CASSQEGGNEKLFF | TRBJ1-4 | - | TRBV4-1 | -
TGTGCCACTCGTTCTGGGACCCAGTACTTC | CATRSGTQYF | TRBJ2-5 | - | TRBV28 | -
TGTGCCACTTCCATGGACTACTATAACAATGAGCAGTTCTTC | CATSMDYYNNEQFF | TRBJ2-1 | - | TRBV27 | -
TGTGCCAGTAGTCCCGGAGGACTAGCGGGGGGGCTTGAGACCCAGTACTTC | CASSPGGLAGGLETQYF | TRBJ2-5 | - | TRBV19 | TRBD2
TGTGCCAGCAGTGAAGCGCCGGGCCCCTACAATGAGCAGTTCTTC | CASSEAPGPYNEQFF | TRBJ2-1 | - | TRBV6-1 | -
TGCGCCAGCAGCTTGGCCTCGTTAGGGGGCACCGGGGAGCTGTTTTTT | CASSLASLGGTGELFF | TRBJ2-2 | once | TRBV5-1 | -
TGTGCCAGCAGCCTAAAAGCGGAAGGCTTCCAAGAGACCCAGTACTTC | CASSLKAEGFQETQYF | TRBJ2-5 | - | TRBV7-2 | -
TGTGCCAGCAGCTTGGAAGAGGACAGGGGGAAACAAGAGACCCAGTACTTC | CASSLEEDRGKQETQYF | TRBJ2-5 | - | TRBV5-5 | TRBD1
TGTGCCAGCAGTAGGGACAGGGGGCGGGATGAGCAGTTCTTC | CASSRDRGRDEQFF | TRBJ2-1 | - | TRBV2 | TRBD1
TGTGCCAGCAGCCAAGCTACTAACCGGGACGGAAAATACGAGCAGTACTTC | CASSQATNRDGKYEQYF | TRBJ2-7 | - | TRBV4-2 | -
TGCGCCAGCAGCTTGGCGACAGGGGGGACCGGGGAGCTGTTTTTT | CASSLATGGTGELFF | TRBJ2-2 | - | TRBV5-1 | TRBD1
TGTGCCAGCAGCGCAGGGAGCTATGGCTACACCTTC | CASSAGSYGYTF | TRBJ1-2 | - | TRBV5-6 | -
TGTGCCAGCAGCTTGGGAGGTAGGGAAGGCCAGCCCCAGCATTTT | CASSLGGREGQPQHF | TRBJ1-5 | - | TRBV5-4 | -
TGTGCCAGCAGTTTTATGCAGGGAAGAGGTGAAGCTTTCTTT | CASSFMQGRGEAFF | TRBJ1-1 | - | TRBV28 | -
TGTGCCAGCAGCGGACCAGGGGCAGGGGTTAAAATTGGGGAGCTGTTTTTT | CASSGPGAGVKIGELFF | TRBJ2-2 | - | TRBV4-2 | -
TGTGCCACGATGGGGGGTCATGAGCAGTTCTTC | CATMGGHEQFF | TRBJ2-1 | - | TRBV5-4 | -
TGTGCCAGCAGCCAAGATCTGAGGGGCCGCACAGATACGCAGTATTTT | CASSQDLRGRTDTQYF | TRBJ2-3 | - | TRBV3-1/TRBV3-2 | -
TGTGCCAGCAGCCGATCAGGGGATAAGGCTGGAAACACCATATATTTT | CASSRSGDKAGNTIYF | TRBJ1-3 | - | TRBV9 | -
TGTGCCAGCAGCCTAAGGGCCAGGGAATACAATGAGCAGTTCTTC | CASSLRAREYNEQFF | TRBJ2-1 | once | TRBV9 | -
TGTGCCAGCAGCGTAGTTGGAAGGGGGACAGATACGCAGTATTTT | CASSVVGRGTDTQYF | TRBJ2-3 | - | TRBV9 | -
TGTGCCAGCACGCAAAATCTGAACACTGAAGCTTTCTTT | CASTQNLNTEAFF | TRBJ1-1 | once | TRBV12-3/TRBV12-4 | -
TGTGCCAGCAGCCTAAGGACAGAGCGCACAGATACGCAGTATTTT | CASSLRTERTDTQYF | TRBJ2-3 | once | TRBV7-8 | -
TGCGCCAGCAATCCTAGCGGGCCTGACACAGATACGCAGTATTTT | CASNPSGPDTDTQYF | TRBJ2-3 | - | TRBV10-2 | TRBD2
TGTGCCAGCAGCTTCGGTTATCAGCCCCAGCATTTT | CASSFGYQPQHF | TRBJ1-5 | - | TRBV5-8 | -
TGTGCCAGCAGTTTATGGTCAGCCCAGGGCAATGAGCAGTTCTTC | CASSLWSAQGNEQFF | TRBJ2-1 | - | TRBV27 | -
TGTGCCAGCAGTTCACAGGGGTATAGCAATCAGCCCCAGCATTTT | CASSSQGYSNQPQHF | TRBJ1-5 | once | TRBV27 | TRBD1
TGTGCCAGCAGTGAAATTAGCGGCCTCGAGCAGTACTTC | CASSEISGLEQYF | TRBJ2-7 | - | TRBV6-4 | -
TGTGCCAGCAGTTGGGGGACGGTGAACACTGAAGCTTTCTTT | CASSWGTVNTEAFF | TRBJ1-1 | - | TRBV6-2/TRBV6-3 | -
TGCGCCAGCAGCCAAGGGGGACCGAGGGGGCCCACCGGGGAGCTGTTTTTT | CASSQGGPRGPTGELFF | TRBJ2-2 | - | TRBV4-1 | TRBD1
TGTGCGAGCCGGGGAACAGCCGCCTACGAGCAGTACTTC | CASRGTAAYEQYF | TRBJ2-7 | few | TRBV28 | -
TGTGCCAGAAGCGAACCGGGGGCCCGGAATGAGCAGTTCTTC | CARSEPGARNEQFF | TRBJ2-1 | - | TRBV5-3 | -
TGTGCCAGTAAAGAACAGGGGAGAGGTGAGGGCTACACCTTC | CASKEQGRGEGYTF | TRBJ1-2 | - | TRBV19 | TRBD1
TGTGCCAGCAGCTCCCCGGGACAGCCTGACAATGAGCAGTTCTTC | CASSSPGQPDNEQFF | TRBJ2-1 | - | TRBV7-3 | TRBD1
TGTGCCAGCAGCTTCCTCGCATCCGGCAGCACCGGGGAGCTGTTTTTT | CASSFLASGSTGELFF | TRBJ2-2 | - | TRBV5-8 | -
TGTGCCAGCAGCCCCGACCTGAACTATGGCTACACCTTC | CASSPDLNYGYTF | TRBJ1-2 | once | TRBV14 | -
TGTGCCAGTAGTATAGGGGGGGGACCGTCGCCCTATGGCTACACCTTC | CASSIGGGPSPYGYTF | TRBJ1-2 | - | TRBV19 | -
TGTGCCAGCAGCGTAGATGGCGGGAGTTCGAATGAGCAGTTCTTC | CASSVDGGSSNEQFF | TRBJ2-1 | - | TRBV9 | TRBD2
- | CASSSFGAGTDTQYF | TRBJ2-3 | - | TRBV27 | -
TGCGCCAGCAGCTTCGGACTAGCGGACCCAGGCGGGGAGCTGTTTTTT | CASSFGLADPGGELFF | TRBJ2-2 | - | TRBV5-1 | TRBD2
TGTGCCAGTAGTATCATTCATTTTGGACAGGGTCGCTTCTACGAGCAGTACTTC | CASSIIHFGQGRFYEQYF | TRBJ2-7 | once | TRBV19 | TRBD1
TGTGCCAGCAGCTTAGGGCTAGCGTCGGATACGCAGTATTTT | CASSLGLASDTQYF | TRBJ2-3 | - | TRBV11-3 | -
TGCGCCAGCAGTGATCCTCGCGGGACTAGCGGGGGGATAGATACGCAGTATTTT | CASSDPRGTSGGIDTQYF | TRBJ2-3 | - | TRBV10-1 | TRBD2
TGTGCCAGCAGTTCGGCGGGACAGGCCTACAATGAGCAGTTCTTC | CASSSAGQAYNEQFF | TRBJ2-1 | - | TRBV6-6 | TRBD1
TGTGCCCTGGGGGGACAGCTCTACGAGCAGTACTTC | CALGGQLYEQYF | TRBJ2-7 | - | TRBV2 | -
TGTGCCAGCAGGGCCCTCTCCTACGAGCAGTACTTC | CASRALSYEQYF | TRBJ2-7 | - | TRBV28 | -
TGTGCCAGCAGCCAGGACAGGGGGCCCACTGAAGCTTTCTTT | CASSQDRGPTEAFF | TRBJ1-1 | - | TRBV2 | TRBD1
TGTGCCAGCAGCGTATCAGGGGCCAACACTGAAGCTTTCTTT | CASSVSGANTEAFF | TRBJ1-1 | - | TRBV9 | -
TGTGCCAGCACTCCGACGGATGGAGGGACCTACAATGAGCAGTTCTTC | CASTPTDGGTYNEQFF | TRBJ2-1 | - | TRBV25-1 | -
TGTGCCAGCAGCACTTTCCCGGGACTAGCGGGGGGGCCCCTCAATGAGCAGTTCTTC | CASSTFPGLAGGPLNEQFF | TRBJ2-1 | once | TRBV7-9 | TRBD2
TGTGCCAGCAGCGCAAACCGACAGGGGGCTTACGAGCAGTACTTC | CASSANRQGAYEQYF | TRBJ2-7 | few | TRBV5-4 | TRBD1
TGTGCCAGCAGCCTTCGCGACGGAAGAGGGAACACTGAAGCTTTCTTT | CASSLRDGRGNTEAFF | TRBJ1-1 | - | TRBV3-1/TRBV3-2 | -
TGTGCCAGCAGCGCCGGGACAGGGAGCAATCAGCCCCAGCATTTT | CASSAGTGSNQPQHF | TRBJ1-5 | - | TRBV7-8 | TRBD1
TGTGCCAGCAGCCACCTTTCGACCGGGGAGCTGTTTTTT | CASSHLSTGELFF | TRBJ2-2 | - | TRBV3-1/TRBV3-2 | -
TGTGCCAGTAGTGTCCCGGGACAGTGGGAGACCCAGTACTTC | CASSVPGQWETQYF | TRBJ2-5 | - | TRBV19 | TRBD1